The 23 T cell receptor beta chains presented below share a single source sample, sequenced in a study of read filtering for tumor transcriptome and immune sequencing. From around 440 ng of RNA, a library with molecular barcoded alpha/delta and beta/gamma adaptors was made. Each CDR3 protein is one row after TCRdb ran MiXCR on the reads. The table includes 62,000 or so distinct CDR3 sequences, roughly 13% detected once. The sample taken for sequencing was a population of CD138-negative cells sorted from bone marrow. These receptors originate from a donor aged 40 or over with multiple myeloma.

At least ten counts were recorded for this clonotype. The chain is built from TRBV7-8 and TRBJ2-1; D is uncertain. Trimming shortened V by 1 base and J by 1 base, and 8 bases separated the two germline ends. The CDR3 sequence is 15 residues long. CDR1 and CDR2 (germline): SGHVS, FQNEAQ. CDR3 DNA sequence: TGTGCCAGCAGCTTAGGGGCACAGTCCTACAATGAGCAGTTCTTC. Its protein product is CASSLGAQSYNEQFF.

This clonotype was detected ten times or more. The rearrangement joins TRBV20-1 to TRBJ1-5, with D possibly matching TRBD1 (5 bases). The CDR3 is 13 amino acids. Germline CDR1 DFQATT, CDR2 SNEGSKA (reference sequence). With 3 bases removed from V and 6 bases from J, the gap between germline ends came to 12 bases. The CDR3 bases are TGCAGTGCTAGCCAGGGATCGGCTCAGCCCCAGCATTTT. Its translation is CSASQGSAQPQHF.

There are a few counts of this clonotype. A much larger clone differs from this one at a single base, so this may be a read error. The V call is TRBV3-1, the J call TRBJ2-1; 11 bases are shared with TRBD2. CDR3 length equals 16 residues. Germline CDR1 LGHDT, CDR2 YNNKEL (reference sequence). DNA for the CDR3: TGTGCCAGCAGCCAAGATGGGACTAGCGGTTACAATGGGCAGTTCTTC. It specifies CASSQDGTSGYNGQFF.

This clonotype has a count of ten or more. The CDR3 here is CASSLQGGGEQYF. CDR3 bases: TGTGCCAGCAGCTTACAGGGCGGTGGAGAGCAGTACTTC. The chain has TRBV7-9 and TRBJ2-7, with TRBD1 as a possible D gene (5 bases). V was clipped by 2 bases and J by 7 bases, with 12 bases between them. CDR1 is SEHNR and CDR2 is FQNEAQ in the germline V gene (reference sequence). The CDR3 spans 13 residues.

This clonotype was detected ten times or more. The J gene is TRBJ2-1, the V gene TRBV29-1, with 10 bases aligning to TRBD1. This CDR3 spans 13 amino acids. From germline, CDR1 is SQVTM and CDR2 ANQGSEA. The V segment lost 4 bases and the J segment 8 bases; nucleotides outside the gene matches: 5. The CDR3 DNA follows: TGCAGCGTTGGCCAGGGGACAGGGGATGAGCAGTTCTTC. Protein sequence: CSVGQGTGDEQFF.

This clonotype has at least ten counts. The chain links TRBV29-1 to TRBJ2-3; weak D call: TRBD1 (5 bases). There are 13 residues in the CDR3. The V gene's germline CDR1 is SQVTM and CDR2 ANQGSEA. V lost 4 bases and J 4 bases, leaving 12 bases between the germline ends. The CDR3 loop is CSVGRQLADTQYF. The CDR3 DNA reads TGCAGCGTTGGAAGACAGTTGGCAGATACGCAGTATTTT.

The CDR3 spells CASNLLAGYNEQFF. CDR3 bases: TGTGCCAGCAATTTACTAGCGGGATACAATGAGCAGTTCTTC. The chain employs TRBV6-5 and TRBJ2-1; TRBD2 agrees at 10 bases. The germline V gene has CDR1 MNHEY and CDR2 SVGAGI. CDR3 length: 14 amino acids. V was clipped by 7 bases and J by 4 bases; unmatched bases: 4.

The chain joins TRBV30 to TRBJ2-1, with D possibly being TRBD1 (6 bases). CDR1 is GTSNPN and CDR2 is SVGIG in the germline V gene (reference sequence). The CDR3 contains 11 residues. Trimming cost V 2 bases and J 9 bases, with 8 bases left between them. CDR3 protein: CAWSRGGEQFF. In DNA form, the CDR3 reads TGTGCCTGGAGTAGAGGGGGTGAGCAGTTCTTC.

In this sample, this clonotype turned up many times. The chain couples TRBV29-1 to TRBJ2-1, with D hard to call. The germline V gene has CDR1 SQVTM and CDR2 ANQGSEA. The CDR3 contains 13 residues. Deletions cut 8 bases from V and 7 bases from J, with 18 bases between. Written as DNA, the CDR3 is TGCAGCACCAAAGTCGGTTACCCTAATGAGCAGTTCTTC. It translates to CSTKVGYPNEQFF.

In this sample, this clonotype turned up many times. V and J are TRBV5-1 and TRBJ2-4; a weak D match, TRBD1 (5 bases). Deletions cut 0 bases from V and 0 bases from J, with 13 bases between. This CDR3 comprises 17 residues. CDR1 and CDR2 from the germline V gene are SGHRS and YFSETQ. The chain's CDR3 is CASSLVSAGQAKNIQYF. In nucleotides, the CDR3 is TGCGCCAGCAGCTTGGTTTCGGCAGGGCAAGCCAAAAACATTCAGTACTTC.

The rearrangement links TRBV10-3 to TRBJ2-1, with 8 nucleotides matching TRBD2. Germline CDR1 is ENHRY and CDR2 is SYGVKD. This CDR3 region has 15 residues. The V gene end was trimmed by 6 bases and the J gene end by 0 bases; junction bases not matched to a gene: 4. The CDR3: CAIRTTSASYNEQFF. As DNA, the CDR3 is TGTGCCATCAGAACGACTAGCGCCTCCTACAATGAGCAGTTCTTC.

In its sample, this clonotype was seen many times. The J gene is TRBJ2-7, the V gene TRBV7-9, with a weak D call TRBD1 (6 bases). This CDR3 spans 14 amino acids. Germline V gives CDR1 SEHNR, CDR2 FQNEAQ (reference sequence). Trimming removed 0 bases at V and 4 bases at J, with 10 bases between. The CDR3 DNA reads TGTGCCAGCAGCTTAGCGTTGGGGACATACGAGCAGTACTTC. Translation gives CASSLALGTYEQYF.

This chain connects TRBV9 to TRBJ2-7; TRBD1 matches 7 bases. The germline V gene encodes CDR1 SGDLS and CDR2 YYNGEE. This CDR3 has 13 amino acids. V lost 7 bases, J lost 4 bases, and 8 bases stayed unmatched. CDR3 sequence reads: CASGPGGPYEQYF. The CDR3 DNA sequence: TGTGCCAGCGGCCCAGGGGGACCTTACGAGCAGTACTTC.

This clonotype was detected many times. This chain connects TRBV7-6 to TRBJ2-1, with 8 bases that match TRBD2. CDR1 is SGHVS, CDR2 FNYEAQ, per germline. There are 15 residues in the CDR3. The junction had 4 bases not matched to a gene; V was cut back by 5 bases and J by 1 base. This CDR3 reads CASSPGLASYNEQFF. In DNA form, the CDR3 reads TGTGCCAGCAGCCCCGGACTAGCATCCTACAATGAGCAGTTCTTC.

This clonotype was seen ten or more times. The genes are TRBV11-2 and TRBJ1-1, with TRBD1 identical over 7 bases. Germline CDR1 and CDR2: SGHAT and FQNNGV. This CDR3 is 16 amino acids long. J was trimmed by 6 bases and V by 1 base; bases with no gene match: 11. Written as DNA, the CDR3 is TGTGCCAGCAGCTTAGGTCTGGTGGGACAGCTAGCTGAAGCTTTCTTT. Amino acid sequence: CASSLGLVGQLAEAFF.

V and J are TRBV7-9 and TRBJ2-1; D might be TRBD1 (6 bases). CDR3 length: 18 residues. From germline, CDR1 is SEHNR and CDR2 FQNEAQ (reference sequence). Trimming removed 6 bases from V and 2 bases from J, with 23 bases in between. DNA of the CDR3: TGTGCCAGCAGGATCCCTCCATACCGACAGGCAGCCTACAATGAGCAGTTCTTC. Its protein is CASRIPPYRQAAYNEQFF.

The chain employs TRBV9 and TRBJ1-5; D not resolved. The CDR3 spans 12 residues. The germline V gene encodes CDR1 SGDLS and CDR2 YYNGEE. V gave up 0 bases and J gave up 9 bases, with 7 bases separating them. This chain's CDR3 is CASSVGEGPQHF. As DNA, the CDR3 is TGTGCCAGCAGCGTAGGGGAAGGGCCCCAGCATTTT.

Concerning this clonotype: Since a much larger clone is just one base distant, this may be a read error. The J gene is TRBJ1-5, the V gene TRBV28, with 7 bases fitting TRBD1. This CDR3 has 13 residues. CDR1 and CDR2 from the germline V gene are MDHEN and SYDVKM. The CDR3 loop is CASSTGVNQLQHF. The CDR3 DNA follows: TGTGCCAGCAGTACAGGGGTCAATCAGCTCCAGCATTTT.

This clonotype was seen many times. The chain couples TRBV11-2 to TRBJ2-3; D unresolved. The CDR3 is made up of 12 amino acids. Looked up from germline, CDR1 is SGHAT and CDR2 is FQNNGV. Trimming removed 2 bases at V and 2 bases at J, with 2 bases between. The DNA of the CDR3 is TGTGCCAGCAGCTTATTCACAGATACGCAGTATTTT. Its translation is CASSLFTDTQYF.

V gene TRBV19 combines with J gene TRBJ2-1; 7 bases line up with TRBD2. The CDR3 loop spans 17 amino acids. V shed 4 bases and J 8 bases; nucleotides not matched to a gene: 17. Germline V gene lookup returns CDR1 LNHDA and CDR2 SQIVND (reference sequence). CDR3 coding DNA: TGTGCCAGTAGTACAACCCGGAGGGGCGGGAGAAACGATGAGCAGTTCTTC. It translates to CASSTTRRGGRNDEQFF.

This clonotype showed up just once. The rearrangement links TRBV6-1 to TRBJ2-7; possible D gene TRBD1, 6 bases. CDR1 and CDR2 from the germline V gene are MNHNS and SASEGT. V dropped 5 bases and J dropped 6 bases, with 14 bases sitting between them. CDR3 size: 13 residues. CDR3 in DNA: TGTGCCAGCAGTTATTTACAGGGTTCCGAGCAGTACTTC. Its translation: CASSYLQGSEQYF.

This clonotype turned up a few times. A much larger clone differs from this one at a single base, so this may be a read error. V gene TRBV11-2 combines with J gene TRBJ2-1; 12 bases agree with TRBD2. The CDR3 runs to 18 residues. Germline V gene sequence: CDR1 SGHAT, CDR2 FQNNGV. The CDR3 region is CASSLAFGLAGLYKEQFF. DNA for the CDR3: TGTGCCAGCAGCTTAGCTTTCGGACTAGCGGGACTCTACAAGGAGCAGTTCTTC.

The table lists this clonotype with a few counts. Germline and junction disagree at one end, which may indicate a read error. The J gene is TRBJ1-6, the V gene TRBV4-1, with a possible D match to TRBD1 (5 bases). This CDR3 has 17 residues. The germline gives CDR1 MGHRA, CDR2 YSYEKL. In nucleotides, the CDR3 is TGCTCCAGCAGCGAGTACGGGGGTTTTTCCTATAATTCACCCCTCCACTTT. Translated, it gives CSSSEYGGFSYNSPLHF.